This TCR beta chain was sequenced during a study of chemoradiotherapy in HPV16-positive cancers. Study conclusions and caveats: The functional HPV-specific definition rests on just two HPV16-positive patients.

Germline loops: CDR1 MNHNS, CDR2 SASEGT. Trimming at V came to 3 bases and at J to 0 bases, leaving 4 bases not matched to a gene. This CDR3 region has 16 residues. With respect to this clone: Its target is unknown.

The repertoire was sequenced with immunoSEQ multiplex PCR; TCRdb's copy has only in-frame clones and lacks some. Among tens of thousands of clones, almost 90% were seen once, and the ten largest hold 4% to 5%. Over chemoradiotherapy, repertoires were sampled more than once. This clonotype was sampled from a human donor with HPV-associated anogenital cancer. The gene calls are TRBV6-1 and TRBJ1-3; 8 bases are shared with TRBD1. Here the sequenced sample was blood, taken from a patient who underwent chemoradiotherapy. CDR3 protein: CASSEGTGTSGNTIYF. CDR3 nucleotide sequence: TGTGCCAGCAGTGAGGGGACAGGTACCTCTGGAAACACCATATATTTT.